This T cell receptor (beta chain) was found in a study of blood T cells in healthy people across ages (dated by TCRdb to the mid-2010s). With regard to the full study: Template switching captured roughly one uniquely barcoded TCR beta cDNA molecule per two T cells in model experiments. The study measured age-related changes in TCR beta repertoire diversity using deep sequencing normalized with unique cDNA molecular identifiers. Donors were grouped into four age groups: young (average approximately 15 years), middle-aged (roughly 40), aged (around 66) and long-lived (approximately 82). Donors of different ages were randomly distributed across sequencing lanes to avoid experimental bias. Using the same blood draw, the study looked at two additional independent replicas of 1 million unique cDNA reads for two donors, one aged 18 to 30 and the other aged 80 or older. Study-wide findings and limitations: Compared with the aged group, the long-lived group had more naive CD4+ T cells, fewer expanded clones and increased TCR diversity, suggesting age selection. Estimates of total diversity from one million sequenced T cells were regarded as lower bounds and underestimates. Conclusive comparison of naive and antigen-experienced compartments was prevented by the profiling of bulk unsorted PBMCs. Observed TCR beta diversity correlated strongly with the percentage of naive T cells measured by flow cytometry. As age increased, observed TCR beta diversity per million T cells dropped in a roughly linear way, and a significant reduction was already evident by age around 41. Donor CMV infection status was unknown, potentially confounding age-related changes in expanded clonotypes.

The germline ends are 2 bases apart after V is trimmed by 3 bases and J by 0 bases. According to the germline V gene (reference sequence), CDR1 reads LNHNV and CDR2 reads YYDKDF. Spanning cysteine to phenylalanine, the CDR3 consists of 12 amino acids. The only DNA kept is the CDR3, 36 bases in frame from the first base. Libraries were constructed by 5' RACE. The run used an Illumina HiSeq 2500. A second 7 to 11 cycle PCR used a sample-barcoded 5' primer and a J-beta primer mix. A template-switch 5' adaptor carrying 12 random nucleotides introduced a unique molecular identifier onto each TCR beta cDNA molecule. At least 2.5 million CDR3-containing paired-end reads were obtained from each sample. First-strand cDNA was synthesized from all RNA with the Mint cDNA synthesis kit, primed by a TRBC-specific oligonucleotide. All cDNA was treated with uracil-DNA glycosylase and then went through a first 18-cycle PCR with the universal primers M1SS and BC2_uni_R. On the study's bioinformatics: For normalization, 1 million high-quality reads, each with a distinct molecular identifier, were randomly selected from each sample. Reads sharing molecular identifiers were discarded rather than binned into consensus sequences. MiTCR, run with a Q25 quality threshold and the strictest error-elimination algorithm, handled CDR3 identification, clonotype clustering and error correction. A nonparametric unseen species model with Euler transformation was used to estimate a lower bound on total TCR beta diversity. The public reads were reanalyzed by TCRdb: fastp trimming at Q25, MiXCR alignment, in-frame beta chains only. Here each entry gathers all rows of one CDR3 protein and keeps the most common genes and DNA. None of the V and J calls come from the authors' own analysis; TCRdb made them. For this sample the table gives approximately 800,000 distinct CDR3 sequences, of which approximately 59% were detected only once. 28% of the sample comes from the top ten.

Systemically healthy Caucasian individuals from Russia, approximately 39 in total and aged roughly 6 to 90 years, were included as donors. Each donor gave 8 to 10 milliliters of peripheral blood, drawn into EDTA-treated Vacutainer tubes. Ficoll-Paque density-gradient centrifugation was used to isolate PBMCs, with at least 6.5 million per sample. Trizol reagent was used to extract total RNA from PBMCs, with at least 6 micrograms per sample. Naive CD45RAhigh/CD27high T cell percentages were measured by flow cytometry on a PBMC aliquot from every donor. In this sample, this clonotype turned up once. The antigen it binds to is not known. No base qualities exist here, and no much larger clone lies one base off it.

The sequenced material came from blood. This clonotype originated in a young man in good health. The chain is assembled from TRBV15 and TRBJ1-1; the D gene lacks a confident call. The CDR3 amino acid sequence is: CATSSVNTEAFF. Here is the DNA: TGTGCCACCAGCAGCGTGAACACTGAAGCTTTCTTT.